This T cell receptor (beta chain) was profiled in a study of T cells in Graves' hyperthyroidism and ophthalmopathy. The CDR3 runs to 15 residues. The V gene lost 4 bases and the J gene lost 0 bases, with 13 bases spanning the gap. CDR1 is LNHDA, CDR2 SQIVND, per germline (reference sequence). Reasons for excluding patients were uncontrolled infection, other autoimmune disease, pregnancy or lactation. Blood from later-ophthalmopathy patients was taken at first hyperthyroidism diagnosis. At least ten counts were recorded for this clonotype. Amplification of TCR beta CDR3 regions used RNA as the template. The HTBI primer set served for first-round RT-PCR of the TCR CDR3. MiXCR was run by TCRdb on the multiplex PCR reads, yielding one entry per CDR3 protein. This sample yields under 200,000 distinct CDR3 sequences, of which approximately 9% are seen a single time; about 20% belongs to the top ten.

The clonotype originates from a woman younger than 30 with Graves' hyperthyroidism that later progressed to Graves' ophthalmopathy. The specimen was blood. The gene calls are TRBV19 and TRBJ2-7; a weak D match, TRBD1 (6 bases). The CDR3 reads CASSSRDTSSYEQYF. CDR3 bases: TGTGCCAGTAGTAGCCGGGACACGTCCTCCTACGAGCAGTACTTC.